The T cell receptor beta chain described here comes from a study of T cell changes during pregnancy in multiple sclerosis (dated by TCRdb to about 2019). Notes on the research overall: Changes in the T cell repertoire over the course of pregnancy were examined in this study in women with multiple sclerosis.

As to this clone: This clone's antigen is unknown. Base-call qualities are not available, and no considerably larger clone is one nucleotide away.

Preparation of the library involved the immunoSEQ multiplex PCR assay. The table comes from immuneACCESS by way of TCRdb, which keeps in-frame sequences with V and J called. Part of the clones is missing from these tables; in studies checked, under half for an unresolved V gene and the rest for unknown reasons. The sample table shows fewer than 40,000 clones, and about 91% are seen once. Clones ranked in the top ten supply roughly 9% of the sample. The CDR3, from cysteine to phenylalanine, totals 16 residues. Only CDR3 DNA is held: 48 bases, read in frame from base 1. The germline V gene encodes CDR1 MNHEY and CDR2 SMNVEV (reference sequence). Ends trimmed: V by 6 bases, J by 0 bases; bases unmatched to a gene: 8.

This sequence was found in a female donor with multiple sclerosis, enrolled in a pregnancy study. The chain uses TRBV27 and TRBJ1-3, with 7 junctional bases fitting TRBD1. The sample was CD8+ T cells from peripheral blood mononuclear cells, taken in the first trimester of pregnancy. The DNA sequence follows: TGTGCCAGCAGGAGGTCGGGACAGAACTCTGGAAACACCATATATTTT. It specifies CASRRSGQNSGNTIYF.